Sequencing of this T cell receptor beta chain was carried out in a study of cytomegalovirus exposure and HLA in healthy donors. General observations from the study: The authors later found HLA-associated TCR beta chains more clonally expanded than equally common others.

This CDR3 has 14 residues. CDR1 and CDR2 (germline): SNHLY, FYNNEI. V was cut by 4 bases and J by 2 bases, with 9 bases left in between. With regard to this clone: What it binds is unknown.

It was with 60 Vbeta and 13 Jbeta primers that the PCR ran. Data came from immunoSEQ multiplex PCR; TCRdb stores just in-frame clones and leaves some out. Its table lists 45,000 to 55,000 clones. The source material was PBMCs. The receptor's source is a man aged 40-49 years in good health and CMV-seropositive. The chain has TRBV2 and TRBJ2-1, with D possibly TRBD1 on 5 matching bases. CDR3 sequence: CASSVQGTYNEQFF. CDR3 coding DNA: TGTGCCAGCAGTGTTCAGGGTACCTACAATGAGCAGTTCTTC. Full variable domain (rest looked up from reference TRBV2 and TRBJ2-1): EPEVTQTPSHQVTQMGQEVILRCVPISNHLYFYWYRQILGQKVEFLVSFYNNEISEKSEIFDDQFSVERPDGSNFTLKIRSTKLEDSAMYFCASSVQGTYNEQFFGPGTRLTVL.